These T cell receptor beta chains were read from a single sample in a study of naive and memory T cell subsets. TCRdb fed the UMI-ligation and nested PCR reads into MiXCR, producing one record per CDR3 protein. The sample records under 35,000 distinct CDR3 sequences, under 8.5% being singletons. The starting material was skin, obtained from a tuberculin skin test site. The receptor set was obtained from an adult in good health. The CDR3 runs from the conserved cysteine through the conserved F or W. The D gene is left open where the match is weak. Expanded clones get a size class; other rows say once, few or many, or leave the size out.

D: TRBD1; J: TRBJ1-5; V: TRBV19; size: NA; DNA: TGTGCCAGTAGTATAAGTAAGATACAGGGGGCTAGCAATCAGCCCCAGCATTTT; CDR3: CASSISKIQGASNQPQHF
D: NA; J: TRBJ2-7; V: TRBV5-1; size: many; DNA: TGCGCCAGCAGTACCGGGGAAGACTACGAGCAGTACTTC; CDR3: CASSTGEDYEQYF
D: NA; J: TRBJ1-1; V: TRBV5-1; size: NA; DNA: TGCGCCAGCAGCTTACGAATGGACGGGGGGCTGGCTGAAGCTTTCTTT; CDR3: CASSLRMDGGLAEAFF
D: NA; J: TRBJ1-1; V: TRBV5-1; size: few; DNA: TGCGCCAGCAGCTTGGCCGGTGGTAACACTGAAGCTTTCTTT; CDR3: CASSLAGGNTEAFF
D: TRBD1; J: TRBJ2-3; V: TRBV5-8; size: many; DNA: TGTGCCAGCAGCCGGGACAGGCCTAGCACAGATACGCAGTATTTT; CDR3: CASSRDRPSTDTQYF
D: NA; J: TRBJ2-2; V: TRBV27; size: many; DNA: TGTGCCACTAGGGGGATCACCGGGGAGCTGTTTTTT; CDR3: CATRGITGELFF
D: TRBD2; J: TRBJ2-5; V: TRBV7-3; size: many; DNA: TGTGCCAGCAGCGCTAGCGGGGGGGTAGTCGAGACCCAGTACTTC; CDR3: CASSASGGVVETQYF
D: NA; J: TRBJ1-2; V: TRBV20-1; size: many; DNA: TGCAGTGCGGATAGTCGGGTTAATTTAGATGGCTACACCTTC; CDR3: CSADSRVNLDGYTF
D: NA; J: TRBJ2-1; V: TRBV10-2; size: many; DNA: TGCGCCAGCAGTGAGAGGGCTTCTCAGTTCTTC; CDR3: CASSERASQFF
D: NA; J: TRBJ2-3; V: TRBV27; size: NA; DNA: TGTGCCAGCAGCCGGACGAGGCAGAGTTACACAGATACGCAGTATTTT; CDR3: CASSRTRQSYTDTQYF
D: NA; J: TRBJ2-7; V: TRBV21-1; size: many; DNA: TGTGCCAGCAGCAAAGGCTCCGGGGGGCCGGTCGGCTACGAGCAGTACTTC; CDR3: CASSKGSGGPVGYEQYF
D: TRBD2; J: TRBJ2-1; V: TRBV11-2; size: medium-sized; DNA: TGTGCCAGCAGCTTAAGCGGGAGCTCCTACAATGAGCAGTTCTTC; CDR3: CASSLSGSSYNEQFF
D: NA; J: TRBJ2-2; V: TRBV5-1; size: many; DNA: TGCGCCAGCAGCTTGGTGGGCTCCATCCCGAGAGACACCGGGGAGCTGTTTTTT; CDR3: CASSLVGSIPRDTGELFF
D: NA; J: TRBJ2-1; V: TRBV12-3/TRBV12-4; size: many; DNA: TGTGCCAGCAGTCCCAATTCCTATGAGCAGTTCTTC; CDR3: CASSPNSYEQFF
D: NA; J: TRBJ1-1; V: TRBV19; size: many; DNA: TGTGCCAGTAGTATGGGAGGCCCTGAAGCTTTCTTT; CDR3: CASSMGGPEAFF
D: NA; J: TRBJ2-7; V: TRBV5-4; size: NA; DNA: TGTGCCAGCAGCTCGGGACGGAATAACTACGAGCAGTACTTC; CDR3: CASSSGRNNYEQYF
D: NA; J: TRBJ2-7; V: TRBV15; size: few; DNA: TGTGCCACCAGCAGGAACAGGGTATCCTACGAGCAGTACTTC; CDR3: CATSRNRVSYEQYF